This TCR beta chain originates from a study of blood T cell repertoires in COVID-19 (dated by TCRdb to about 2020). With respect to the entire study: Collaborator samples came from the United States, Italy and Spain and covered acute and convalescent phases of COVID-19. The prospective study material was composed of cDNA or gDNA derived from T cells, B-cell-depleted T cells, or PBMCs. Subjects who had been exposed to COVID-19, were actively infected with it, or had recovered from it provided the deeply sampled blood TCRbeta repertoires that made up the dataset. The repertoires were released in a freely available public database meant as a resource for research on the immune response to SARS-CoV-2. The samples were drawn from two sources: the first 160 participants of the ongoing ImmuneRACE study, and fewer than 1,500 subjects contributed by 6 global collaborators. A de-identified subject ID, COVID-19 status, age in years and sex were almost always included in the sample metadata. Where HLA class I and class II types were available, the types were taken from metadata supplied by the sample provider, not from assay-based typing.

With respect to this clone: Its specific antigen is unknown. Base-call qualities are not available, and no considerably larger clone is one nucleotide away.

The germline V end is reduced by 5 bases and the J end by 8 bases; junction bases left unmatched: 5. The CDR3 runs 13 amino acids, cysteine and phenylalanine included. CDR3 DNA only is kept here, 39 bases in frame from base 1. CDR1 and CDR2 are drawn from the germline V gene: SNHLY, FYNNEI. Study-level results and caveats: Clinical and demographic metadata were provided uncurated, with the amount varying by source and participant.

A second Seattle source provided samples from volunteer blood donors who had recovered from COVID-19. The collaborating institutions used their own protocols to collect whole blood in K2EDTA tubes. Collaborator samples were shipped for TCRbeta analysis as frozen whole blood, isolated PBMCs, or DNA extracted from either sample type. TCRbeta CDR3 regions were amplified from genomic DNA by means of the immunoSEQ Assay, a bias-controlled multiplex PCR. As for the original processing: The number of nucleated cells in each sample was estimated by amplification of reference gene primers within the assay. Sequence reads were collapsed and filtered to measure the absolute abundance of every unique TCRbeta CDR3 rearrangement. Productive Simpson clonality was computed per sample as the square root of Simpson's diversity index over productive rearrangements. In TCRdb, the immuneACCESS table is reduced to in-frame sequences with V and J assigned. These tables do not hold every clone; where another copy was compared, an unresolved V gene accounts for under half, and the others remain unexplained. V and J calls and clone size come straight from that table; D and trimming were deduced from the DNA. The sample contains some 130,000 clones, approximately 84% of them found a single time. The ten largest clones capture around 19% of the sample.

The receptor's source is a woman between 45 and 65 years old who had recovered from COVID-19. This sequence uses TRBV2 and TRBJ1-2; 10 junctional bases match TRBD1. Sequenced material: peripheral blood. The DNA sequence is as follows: TGTGCCAGCAGTTCCGGGACAGGGGTCGGCTACACCTTC. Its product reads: CASSSGTGVGYTF. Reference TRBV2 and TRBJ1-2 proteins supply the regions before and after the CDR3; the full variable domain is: EPEVTQTPSHQVTQMGQEVILRCVPISNHLYFYWYRQILGQKVEFLVSFYNNEISEKSEIFDDQFSVERPDGSNFTLKIRSTKLEDSAMYFCASSSGTGVGYTFGSGTRLTVV.